This T cell receptor (beta chain) comes out of a study of T cells in Graves' hyperthyroidism and ophthalmopathy. From RNA transcripts, TCR beta CDR3 regions were amplified. First-round RT-PCR with HTBI primers amplified the TCR CDR3 region. TCRdb fed the multiplex PCR reads into MiXCR, producing one record per CDR3 protein. The sample lists around 690,000 distinct CDR3 sequences, approximately 15% occurring once. This CDR3 contains 15 residues. The ends were cut back, 6 bases at V and 2 bases at J, with 16 bases in the middle. Germline CDR1 and CDR2: SNHLY and FYNNEI. This clonotype occurred many times. Exclusion criteria comprised uncontrolled infection, other autoimmune disease, pregnancy or lactation. The authors obtained PBMCs from more than 9.5 ml of fresh peripheral blood.

The J gene is TRBJ1-1, the V gene TRBV2, with D hard to call. The sequence derives from a man in his forties or fifties with Graves' hyperthyroidism. What was sequenced was blood. The CDR3 protein is CASSPPDFGNTEAFF. The CDR3 DNA is TGTGCCAGCAGCCCCCCTGACTTCGGAAACACTGAAGCTTTCTTT.